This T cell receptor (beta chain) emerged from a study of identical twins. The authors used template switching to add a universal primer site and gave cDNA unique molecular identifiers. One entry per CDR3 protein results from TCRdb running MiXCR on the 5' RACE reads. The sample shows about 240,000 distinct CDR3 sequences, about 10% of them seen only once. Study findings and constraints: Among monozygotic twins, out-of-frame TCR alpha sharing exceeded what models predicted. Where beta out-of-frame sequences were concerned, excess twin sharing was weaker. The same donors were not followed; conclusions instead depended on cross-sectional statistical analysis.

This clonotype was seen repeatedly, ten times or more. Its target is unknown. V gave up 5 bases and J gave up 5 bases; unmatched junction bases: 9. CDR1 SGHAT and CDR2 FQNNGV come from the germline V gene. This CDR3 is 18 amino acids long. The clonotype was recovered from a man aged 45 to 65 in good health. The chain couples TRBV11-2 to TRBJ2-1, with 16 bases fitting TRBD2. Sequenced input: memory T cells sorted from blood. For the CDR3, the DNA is TGTGCCAGCAGCCAATCCGGGACTAGCGGGGGGGCCCACAATGAGCAGTTCTTC. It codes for CASSQSGTSGGAHNEQFF.